A single sample gave rise to the 3 T cell receptor beta chains below, sequenced in a study of blood T cell repertoires in COVID-19. The method was immunoSEQ multiplex PCR; TCRdb's version includes in-frame clones alone and lacks a portion of them. The data show over 100,000 clones, with roughly nine tenths seen just once and approximately 5.6% held by the top ten. Sequenced sample: peripheral blood. The receptors were gathered from a human donor in a cohort sampled during active COVID-19.

This chain links TRBV4-2 with TRBJ1-2; 9 bases align to TRBD1. This CDR3 has 15 amino acids. The V and J ends lost 3 bases and 3 bases, in that order; junction bases with no gene match: 5. Germline V CDR1 and CDR2: LGHNA, YNFKEQ. The CDR3 bases are TGTGCCAGCAGCCAGCCGGGACAGGGTTACTATGGCTACACCTTC. Translation: CASSQPGQGYYGYTF.

The chain links TRBV27 to TRBJ2-6; a weak D match, TRBD1 (5 bases). The ends were cut back, 3 bases at V and 0 bases at J, with 6 bases in the middle. The CDR3 spans 15 residues. The V gene's germline CDR1 is MNHEY and CDR2 SMNVEV (reference sequence). The CDR3 loop reads CASSFDSSGANVLTF. CDR3 in DNA: TGTGCCAGCAGTTTTGACAGCTCTGGGGCCAACGTCCTGACTTTC.

The chain couples TRBV25-1 to TRBJ1-6, with 7 bases matching TRBD1. Per germline, CDR1 MGHDK and CDR2 SYGVNS. Trimming cost V 4 bases and J 7 bases; bases outside gene matches: 4. This CDR3 is built from 14 residues. CDR3 amino acids: CASSAGTANSPLHF. The CDR3 DNA follows: TGTGCCAGCAGTGCAGGGACAGCGAATTCACCCCTCCACTTT.